The TCR beta chain under discussion was sequenced for a study of T cells in Graves' hyperthyroidism and ophthalmopathy. Study conclusions and caveats: Most clonotypes expanded in the thyroid (above 0.001) were also present in blood.

TCR beta CDR3 regions were amplified from RNA transcripts. Initially, a first-round RT-PCR of the TCR CDR3 employed the HTBI primer set. TCRdb re-called the multiplex PCR reads with MiXCR, one entry per CDR3 protein. The data hold some 490,000 distinct CDR3 sequences, with roughly 16% observed a single time. This clonotype was detected ten times or more. Its antigen is not identified. The germline V gene has CDR1 SGHAT and CDR2 FQNNGV. This CDR3 has 13 amino acids. V was trimmed by 1 base and J by 10 bases, leaving 13 bases between them. Thyroid ultrasound and orbital computed tomography, with clinical symptoms and serum thyroxine and TRAb, informed diagnoses. About 10 ml fresh peripheral blood yielded the PBMCs.

The chain employs TRBV11-2 and TRBJ2-5; no clear D. The TCR originated in a woman in her thirties with Graves' ophthalmopathy. The sample comprised blood. The CDR3 spells CASSLGRSPFQYF. CDR3 in DNA: TGTGCCAGCAGCTTAGGAAGGTCACCCTTCCAGTACTTC.